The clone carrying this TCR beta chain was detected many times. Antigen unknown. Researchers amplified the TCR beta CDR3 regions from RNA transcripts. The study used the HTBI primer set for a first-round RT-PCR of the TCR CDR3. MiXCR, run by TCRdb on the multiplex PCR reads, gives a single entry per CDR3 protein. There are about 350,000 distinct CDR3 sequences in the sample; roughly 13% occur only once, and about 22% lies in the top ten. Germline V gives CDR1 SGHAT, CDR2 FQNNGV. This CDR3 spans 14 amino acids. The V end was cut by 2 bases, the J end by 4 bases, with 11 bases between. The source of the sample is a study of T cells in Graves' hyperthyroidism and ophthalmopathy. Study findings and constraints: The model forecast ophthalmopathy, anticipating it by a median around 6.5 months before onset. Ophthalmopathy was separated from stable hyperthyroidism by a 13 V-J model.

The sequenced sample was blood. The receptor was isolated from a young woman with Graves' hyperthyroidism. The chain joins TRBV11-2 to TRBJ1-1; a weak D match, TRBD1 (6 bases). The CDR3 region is CASSLRQEGTEAFF. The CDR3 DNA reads TGTGCCAGCAGCTTAAGACAGGAGGGCACTGAAGCTTTCTTT.